Listed below are T cell receptor beta chains from one sample, sequenced in a study of blood T cell repertoires in COVID-19. Sequencing used immunoSEQ multiplex PCR; TCRdb keeps in-frame clones, though not all of them. The data show more than 200,000 clones, with about four fifths seen just once and 2% to 3% held by the top ten. Sequencing was done on a sample of peripheral blood. Source of these receptors: a middle-aged woman with active or convalescent COVID-19. Both conserved end residues are part of each CDR3. D genes are given only for firm matches. Clone size is shown for a subset of rows, as once, few, many or a class of expanded clone.

-,TRBV9,TRBJ1-5,TRBD1,TGTGCCAGCAGCGGGGGACAGGGCCGGCAGCCCCAGCATTTT,CASSGGQGRQPQHF
-,TRBV3-1/TRBV3-2,TRBJ2-1,TRBD2,TGTGCCAGCAGCCGGCCGAGCGGGAGCTCCTACAATGAGCAGTTCTTC,CASSRPSGSSYNEQFF
-,TRBV4-3,TRBJ1-6,TRBD1,TGCGCCAGCAGCCAAGACAGGGGGTATAATTCACCCCTCCACTTT,CASSQDRGYNSPLHF
-,TRBV2,TRBJ1-2,-,TGTGCCAGCAGTGTCAGAGGAATGGGCTATGGCTACACCTTC,CASSVRGMGYGYTF
-,TRBV7-2,TRBJ2-5,-,TGTGCCAGCAGCTTACGGCGGGCCCGCCCGGAGACCCAGTACTTC,CASSLRRARPETQYF
once,TRBV7-6,TRBJ2-5,TRBD2,TGTGCCAGCAGCTGGAAGGGACTAGCGGGAGAGGAGACCCAGTACTTC,CASSWKGLAGEETQYF
once,TRBV11-2,TRBJ1-4,TRBD1,TGTGCCAGCAGCTTGATCCGGACAGGAAATGAAAAACTGTTTTTT,CASSLIRTGNEKLFF
once,TRBV7-3,TRBJ2-4,-,TGTGCCAGCAGCTTAAGTCCCGCGCACATTCAGTACTTC,CASSLSPAHIQYF
few,TRBV21-1,TRBJ2-7,-,TGTGCCAGCAGCAAGAGCGGGTCAGGGCGGAGCGAGCAGTACTTC,CASSKSGSGRSEQYF
-,TRBV6-4,TRBJ2-4,-,TGTGCCAGCAAAGGGAGACTACTAGCCAAAAACATTCAGTACTTC,CASKGRLLAKNIQYF
-,TRBV11-2,TRBJ2-1,TRBD2,TGTGCCAGCAGCTTAGAGAAGCTAGCGGGGGGGCGGAATGAGCAGTTCTTC,CASSLEKLAGGRNEQFF
-,TRBV2,TRBJ2-3,-,TGTGCCAGCAGTGCATCCAGGGGAGGGGGCACAGATACGCAGTATTTT,CASSASRGGGTDTQYF
-,TRBV7-3,TRBJ2-2,-,TGTGCCAGCAGCTTCGACGTGCCGGGCACCGGGGAGCTGTTTTTT,CASSFDVPGTGELFF
-,TRBV12-3/TRBV12-4,TRBJ1-5,-,TGTGCCAGCAGTTGGCCCGATCAGCCCCAGCATTTT,CASSWPDQPQHF
once,TRBV18,TRBJ1-2,TRBD1,TGTGCCAGCTCACCAGGACAGGGGTTTTCTGCTAACTATGGCTACACCTTC,CASSPGQGFSANYGYTF
-,TRBV24-1,TRBJ2-5,-,TGTGCCACCCGTTCCTCGGACAGCCCTTGGGAGACCCAGTACTTC,CATRSSDSPWETQYF
few,TRBV5-1,TRBJ2-3,TRBD1,TGCGCCAGCAGCTCGCCTCGGACAGGGGGGACCACAGATACGCAGTATTTT,CASSSPRTGGTTDTQYF
-,TRBV7-9,TRBJ1-1,TRBD1,TGTGCCAGCAGCTCGACAGGGGGTCTCGGATCGAACACTGAAGCTTTCTTT,CASSSTGGLGSNTEAFF
-,TRBV12-3/TRBV12-4,TRBJ2-1,TRBD2,TGTGCCAGCAGTTTAAAGTCTAGCGGTGAGCAGTTCTTC,CASSLKSSGEQFF
-,TRBV4-1,TRBJ1-2,-,TGCGCCAGCAGCCAATTAGGTGGGGCTGGCTACACCTTC,CASSQLGGAGYTF
few,TRBV6-2/TRBV6-3,TRBJ2-4,TRBD2,TGTGCCAGCAGTTATACTAGCGGGAGGGTAGCCAAAAACATTCAGTACTTC,CASSYTSGRVAKNIQYF
-,TRBV19,TRBJ1-2,TRBD1,TGTGCCAGTACAAGACAGGGGTGGGACTATGGCTACACCTTC,CASTRQGWDYGYTF
-,TRBV11-1,TRBJ1-6,-,TGTGCCAGCAGCTGGCTTGCAGATTCACCCCTCCACTTT,CASSWLADSPLHF
-,TRBV14,TRBJ1-1,TRBD1,TGTGCCAGCAGCCGTCGACAGGGTAGCACTGAAGCTTTCTTT,CASSRRQGSTEAFF
few,TRBV3-1/TRBV3-2,TRBJ2-3,TRBD2,TGTGCCAGCAGCCAACGGACTAGCGGAGGCGGGACGCAGTATTTT,CASSQRTSGGGTQYF
-,TRBV6-5,TRBJ2-1,TRBD2,TGTGCCAGCAGTTACTCGACGGCGGGGGGGCAGAATGAGCAGTTCTTC,CASSYSTAGGQNEQFF
-,TRBV3-1/TRBV3-2,TRBJ2-1,TRBD2,TGTGCCAGCAGCCCAACGACTAGCGGGATGGCGAATGAGCAGTTCTTC,CASSPTTSGMANEQFF
once,TRBV5-4,TRBJ1-4,-,TGTGCCAGCAGCTCCCGGGACAATTACGAAAAACTGTTTTTT,CASSSRDNYEKLFF